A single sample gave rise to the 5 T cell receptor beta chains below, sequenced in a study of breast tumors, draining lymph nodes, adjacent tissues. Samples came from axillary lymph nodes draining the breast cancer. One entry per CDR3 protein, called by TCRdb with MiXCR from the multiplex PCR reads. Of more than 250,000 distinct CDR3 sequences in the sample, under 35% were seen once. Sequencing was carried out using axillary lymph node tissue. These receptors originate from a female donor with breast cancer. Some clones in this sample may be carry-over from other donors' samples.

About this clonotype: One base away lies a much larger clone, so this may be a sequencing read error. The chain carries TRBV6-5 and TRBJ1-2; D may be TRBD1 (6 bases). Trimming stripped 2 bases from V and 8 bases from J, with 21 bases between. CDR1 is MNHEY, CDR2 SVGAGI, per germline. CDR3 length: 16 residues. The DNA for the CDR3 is TGTGCCAGCAGTTACACCGGGACAAGGGGCAAGGGGGGCTACACCTTC. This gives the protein CASSYTGTRGKGGYTF.

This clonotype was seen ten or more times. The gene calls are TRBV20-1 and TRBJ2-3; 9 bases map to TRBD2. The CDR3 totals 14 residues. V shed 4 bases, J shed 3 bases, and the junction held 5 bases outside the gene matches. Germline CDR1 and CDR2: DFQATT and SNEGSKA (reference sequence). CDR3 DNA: TGCAGTGCTAACTGGCGGGAGGGGACAGATACGCAGTATTTT. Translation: CSANWREGTDTQYF.

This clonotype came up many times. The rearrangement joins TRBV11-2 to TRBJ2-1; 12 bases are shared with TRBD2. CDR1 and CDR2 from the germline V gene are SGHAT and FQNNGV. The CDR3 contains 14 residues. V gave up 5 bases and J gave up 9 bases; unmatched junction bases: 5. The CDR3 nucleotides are TGTGCCAGCAGCCGACTAGCGGGAGTCACTGAGCAGTTCTTC. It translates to CASSRLAGVTEQFF.

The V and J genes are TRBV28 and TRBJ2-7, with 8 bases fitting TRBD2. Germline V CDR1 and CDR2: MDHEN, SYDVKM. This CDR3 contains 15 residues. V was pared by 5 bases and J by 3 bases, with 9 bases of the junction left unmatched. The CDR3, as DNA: TGTGCCAGCAGTCCCAGGACTAGCAGTTACTACGAGCAGTACTTC. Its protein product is CASSPRTSSYYEQYF. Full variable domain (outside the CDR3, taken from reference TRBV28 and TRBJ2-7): DVKVTQSSRYLVKRTGEKVFLECVQDMDHENMFWYRQDPGLGLRLIYFSYDVKMKEKGDIPEGYSVSREKKERFSLILESASTNQTSMYLCASSPRTSSYYEQYFGPGTRLTVT.

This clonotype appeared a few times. The CDR3 DNA reads as TGTGCCACCAGTGACCAAAGATTAGCGGGAGTGGCCACCGGGGAGCTGTTTTTT. Encoded protein: CATSDQRLAGVATGELFF. This chain links TRBV24-1 with TRBJ2-2, with 9 positions matching TRBD2. There are 18 residues in the CDR3. Germline V lookup: CDR1 KGHDR, CDR2 SFDVKD. Trimming cost V 4 bases and J 4 bases; bases outside gene matches: 12.